A selection of T cell receptor beta chains follows, all from one sample in a study of blood T cell repertoires in COVID-19. TCRdb keeps only in-frame clones here, not all; method: immunoSEQ multiplex PCR. This table has 180,000 or so clones, approximately 83% appearing once. Sequences were obtained from peripheral blood. The receptor source for this set is a woman aged 40 to 50 with COVID-19, enrolled during active disease. The CDR3 runs from the conserved cysteine through the conserved F or W. D genes are given only for firm matches. Rows may omit the clone size; those that give it use once, few, many or a size class.

J	V	D	size	DNA	CDR3
TRBJ2-7	TRBV3-1/TRBV3-2	-	-	TGTGCCAGCAGCCTGCAGCGGGCTCCCAGGGACGAGCAGTACTTC	CASSLQRAPRDEQYF
TRBJ2-7	TRBV28	-	-	TGTGCCAGCAGTCCCCCCCAGCGGAGAGCCTACGAGCAGTACTTC	CASSPPQRRAYEQYF
TRBJ2-2	TRBV18	TRBD1	-	TGTGCCAGCTCACCACCGACAGGGGGCACCGGGGAGCTGTTTTTT	CASSPPTGGTGELFF
TRBJ2-7	TRBV23-1	-	-	TGCGCCAGCAGGATGAGCCGGGATAACTACGAGCAGTACTTC	CASRMSRDNYEQYF
TRBJ1-1	TRBV6-5	-	-	TGTGCCAGCATCCTAAGTGAAGCTTTCTTT	CASILSEAFF
TRBJ2-1	TRBV19	-	-	TGTGCCAGTAGTGACTCCGGACAGCGCCGCAACAATGAGCAGTTCTTC	CASSDSGQRRNNEQFF
TRBJ1-5	TRBV19	TRBD1	-	TGTGCCAGTAGTATGACAGGGGACCAGCCCCAGCATTTT	CASSMTGDQPQHF
TRBJ1-1	TRBV10-3	-	-	TGTGCCATCAGTGCGGACAGAATGAACACTGAAGTTTTCTTT	CAISADRMNTEVFF
TRBJ2-2	TRBV5-1	TRBD2	-	TGCGCCAGCAGCCTACGACTAGCGGGGGGGCCAAGCACCGGGGAGCTGTTTTTT	CASSLRLAGGPSTGELFF
TRBJ2-3	TRBV25-1	TRBD1	-	TGTGCCAGCAGTGCGCCGGGACAGGGCCGGGCAGATACGCAGTATTTT	CASSAPGQGRADTQYF
TRBJ2-3	TRBV3-1/TRBV3-2	TRBD2	-	TGTGCCAGCAGCATTAGCGGGAGGGAAGGAGATACGCAGTATTTT	CASSISGREGDTQYF
TRBJ2-2	TRBV5-1	-	few	TGCGCCAGCAGCCCACCGACAGCGAACACCGGGGAGCTGTTTTTT	CASSPPTANTGELFF
TRBJ2-3	TRBV7-9	-	-	TGTGCTAAACAGGGAATTAGTGATACGCAGTATTTT	CAKQGISDTQYF
TRBJ2-3	TRBV3-1/TRBV3-2	-	-	TGTGCCAGCAGCCAAGAATGGACTCTCACAGATACGCAGTATTTT	CASSQEWTLTDTQYF
TRBJ1-1	TRBV6-5	TRBD1	-	TGTGCCAGCATAGGGACAGGGTATGACACTGAAGCTTTCTTT	CASIGTGYDTEAFF
TRBJ1-1	TRBV4-1	-	few	TGCGCCAGCAGCCAAGCAGGGAACACTGAAGCTTTCTTT	CASSQAGNTEAFF
TRBJ2-3	TRBV6-5	-	-	TGTGCCAGCAAGCGGACAGCAAAGGATACGCAGTATTTT	CASKRTAKDTQYF
TRBJ2-5	TRBV13	-	-	TGTGCCAGCAGCTTAGGGGGGCAGGGGCGCCACCAAGAGACCCAGTACTTC	CASSLGGQGRHQETQYF
TRBJ1-1	TRBV10-1	TRBD1	-	TGCGCCAGCAGTGCGTCGACAGGGAGCACTGAAGCTTTCTTT	CASSASTGSTEAFF
TRBJ1-3	TRBV24-1	TRBD1	-	TGTGCCACCAGTGACCCCGGGGACAGGGCTGGAAACACCATATATTTT	CATSDPGDRAGNTIYF
TRBJ2-2	TRBV29-1	-	-	TGCAGCGTTGCAGAACCCGATCTGGGGGCGTACCCCGGGGAGCTGTTTTTT	CSVAEPDLGAYPGELFF
TRBJ1-1	TRBV19	-	-	TGTGCCAGTAGTATCCTTTTCAGCGACACTGAAGCTTTCTTT	CASSILFSDTEAFF
TRBJ2-7	TRBV6-2/TRBV6-3	TRBD1	-	TGTGCCAGCAGTTACTCGGGGGACAGCTCCTACGAGCAGTACTTC	CASSYSGDSSYEQYF
TRBJ2-5	TRBV6-5	TRBD1	-	TGTGCCAGCAGTCGTGCCCAGGGGGCGGGAGAGACCCAGTACTTC	CASSRAQGAGETQYF